This entry concerns a single T cell receptor beta chain. This clonotype came up many times. It lacks a known antigen. Within one base of it there is no much larger clone, and no base qualities were kept. This sample was taken from a study of early T cells in non-severe SARS-CoV-2 infection (dated by TCRdb to about 2021). Describing the broader study: Bulk RNA from unsorted whole blood was used for TCR sequencing, so alpha and beta chains could not be paired.

Reading the germline V gene gives CDR1 ENHRY and CDR2 SYGVKD. Compared with germline, V lacks 3 bases and J lacks 4 bases; bases without a gene match: 12. The CDR3 contains 17 residues, cysteine and phenylalanine counted. The sequence is cut down to CDR3 DNA, 51 bases in frame from base 1. Receptor amplification or capture employed 5' RACE. TCRdb records NextSeq 500 as the sequencer. Unique molecular identifiers were attached to individual cDNA molecules in the TCR library protocol so that sequencing error and PCR bias could be corrected. TCR alpha and beta chains were both sequenced, and the abundances of alpha and beta sequences in each sample were closely correlated with each other. The study's processing was this. Decombinator V4 was used to perform V gene, J gene and CDR3 annotation of TCR sequences. TCRs were defined as expanded if a significant change between any two time points was detected under a Poisson model with p below 0.0001. TCR abundances were normalised to the total number of TCRs sequenced in each sample and reported as counts per million. TRAV1-2 paired with TRAJ12, TRAJ20 or TRAJ33 defined MAIT TCRs, while TRAV10 paired with TRAJ18 defined iNKT TCRs. VDJdb, accessed 1 November 2021, was searched for CMV, EBV and SARS-CoV-2 annotated TCRs, excluding TCRs annotated for multiple antigens. The public reads were run again by TCRdb, first through fastp at Q25 and then through MiXCR, and only productive beta chains were kept. One record per CDR3 amino acid sequence lists the most common genes and DNA. TCRdb, not the authors, supplied the V and J calls. Counted in this sample were 35,000 to 45,000 distinct CDR3 sequences; about 3.9% of them appeared once. The top ten constitute about a tenth of the sample.

This was a case-control study nested in a cohort of healthcare workers in London, UK, who had nasopharyngeal swab PCR tests and blood samples taken every week. Healthcare workers were recruited during the week of the UK lockdown, between 23 and 31 March 2020, and followed weekly for up to 16 weeks. What the study reported, not specific to this receptor: VDJdb matching was skewed toward anti-spike CD8 responses and likely underestimated virus-specific expansions by missing private and CD4 specificities.

The V and J genes are TRBV10-3 and TRBJ2-5, with TRBD2 matching 9 junction bases. Sequenced: whole blood. The clonotype originates from an adult who was a healthcare worker with PCR-confirmed SARS-CoV-2 infection or an uninfected control (not recorded which). The CDR3 has the sequence CAISDFSPSGNGETQYF. Here is the DNA: TGTGCCATCAGTGATTTCAGTCCTAGCGGGAATGGAGAGACCCAGTACTTC.